This T cell receptor beta chain was retrieved from a study of blood T cell repertoires in COVID-19. Produced via immunoSEQ multiplex PCR; TCRdb's table is partial and in-frame only. Among about 200,000 clones listed, nearly 90% were seen once. The CDR3 covers 14 residues. V was pared by 4 bases and J by 5 bases, with 14 bases between. Germline V gene data show CDR1 as MNHEY and CDR2 as SMNVEV (reference sequence). The chain uses TRBV27 and TRBJ1-1; possible D gene TRBD1, 6 bases. The sample consisted of peripheral blood. The clonotype originates from a man over 45 with COVID-19, enrolled during active disease. CDR3 bases: TGTGCCAGCAGTTCAACTTACAGGGATACTGAAGCTTTCTTT. This sequence encodes CASSSTYRDTEAFF.